This passage covers 5 T cell receptor beta chains from one sample sequenced in a study of blood T cell repertoires in COVID-19 (dated by TCRdb to 2018 to 2020). The library came from the immunoSEQ multiplex PCR assay. TCRdb's version of the immuneACCESS table is confined to in-frame rearrangements and falls short of the full clone set. An unresolved V gene accounts for under half of the shortfall where checked; the remainder is of unknown origin. The sample data list more than 20,000 clones, and about 82% of these were observed just once. More than 25% of the sample is in the top ten clones. The sample consisted of peripheral blood. The receptors originated from a human donor with active COVID-19. The donor label of this sample is uncertain.

The chain uses TRBV5-1 and TRBJ2-4, with 8 bases identical to TRBD2. V dropped 0 bases and J dropped 1; count of bases not matched to a gene: 6. The CDR3 spans 17 residues. Germline V gene data show CDR1 as SGHRS and CDR2 as YFSETQ. The CDR3 spells CASSLAPGGVAKNIQYF. CDR3 sequence (DNA): TGCGCCAGCAGCTTGGCCCCGGGAGGGGTTGCCAAAAACATTCAGTACTTC.

With respect to this clone: This may stem from a read error, because a much larger clone lies one nucleotide away. V and J are TRBV19 and TRBJ1-2; D ambiguous. The V gene's germline CDR1 is LNHDA and CDR2 SQIVND (reference sequence). This CDR3 spans 17 amino acids. Between the trimmed V and J ends, which lost 5 bases and 8 bases, there was a span of 27 bases. DNA of the CDR3: TGTGCCAGTAGTCCTCCGGGTGTCCTAACCGATTCTATGGGCTACACCTTC. This sequence encodes CASSPPGVLTDSMGYTF.

V is TRBV4-2 and J is TRBJ2-1, with TRBD2 identical over 14 bases. Germline assignment: CDR1 LGHNA and CDR2 YNFKEQ. CDR3 size: 18 residues. Unmatched junction bases numbered 4, after V lost 1 base and J lost 2 bases. The CDR3 sequence: CASSQGGLAGGPYNEQFF. The CDR3 DNA is TGTGCCAGCAGCCAAGGAGGACTAGCGGGAGGCCCCTACAATGAGCAGTTCTTC.

The table lists this clone with a count of one. The rearrangement uses TRBV10-1 and TRBJ1-2; 11 bases fit TRBD1. This CDR3 region has 13 residues. With 5 bases clipped from V and 8 bases from J, the junction kept 4 bases outside the gene matches. Germline V gene data show CDR1 as WNHNN and CDR2 as SYGVQD (reference sequence). CDR3 loop: CASSRTGGAGYTF. CDR3 DNA: TGCGCCAGCAGTCGGACAGGGGGCGCAGGCTACACCTTC.

V usage is TRBV2 and J usage is TRBJ2-7; no clear D. This CDR3 region has 15 residues. V was shortened by 5 bases and J by 7 bases, with 21 bases between the two germline ends. From germline, CDR1 is SNHLY and CDR2 FYNNEI. The CDR3 protein is CASSPSTLGTKEQYF. CDR3 DNA: TGTGCCAGCAGTCCGTCGACGCTTGGAACTAAAGAGCAGTACTTC.